What follows are 10 T cell receptor beta chains derived from one specimen sequenced in a study of blood T cell repertoires in COVID-19. Assay: immunoSEQ multiplex PCR; the TCRdb copy retains only in-frame clones and omits some. The sample lists 450,000 to 600,000 clones, about nine tenths occurring once. Source material: PBMCs or T cells enriched from blood (not recorded which). The receptors were gathered from a woman between 18 and 29 years old who had recovered from COVID-19.

The chain carries TRBV12-3 or TRBV12-4 and TRBJ2-1; no reliable D call. V gave up 6 bases and J gave up 8 bases, with 11 bases separating them. This CDR3 is 12 amino acids long. CDR3 loop: CASSQHQYEQFF. The CDR3 nucleotides read TGTGCCAGCAGCCAACACCAATATGAGCAGTTCTTC.

J is TRBJ2-4 and V is TRBV6-1, with TRBD1 matching 7 bases. J was trimmed by 0 bases and V by 4 bases; bases with no gene match: 12. CDR1 is MNHNS and CDR2 is SASEGT in the germline V gene. This CDR3 has 18 residues. This CDR3 reads CASSGALTGILAKNIQYF. In DNA form, the CDR3 reads TGTGCCAGCAGTGGGGCCTTGACAGGGATTCTAGCCAAAAACATTCAGTACTTC.

This chain links TRBV7-2 with TRBJ2-3, with D unresolved. The germline gives CDR1 SGHTA, CDR2 FQGNSA. The CDR3 is made up of 13 amino acids. The V and J ends lost 1 base and 6 bases respectively, with 8 bases between them. The CDR3 is CASSLEAWDTQYF. The CDR3 bases are TGTGCCAGCAGCTTAGAAGCCTGGGATACGCAGTATTTT.

This sequence joins TRBV19 and TRBJ1-1; D ambiguous. The CDR3 contains 13 residues. Trimming removed 10 bases at V and 1 base at J, with 13 bases between. Germline V gives CDR1 LNHDA, CDR2 SQIVND (reference sequence). The CDR3 sequence: CATANTRNTEAFF. CDR3 bases: TGTGCCACCGCCAATACTCGGAACACTGAAGCTTTCTTT.

The chain is built from TRBV30 and TRBJ1-2; D perhaps matches TRBD1 (6 bases). The CDR3 is made up of 16 amino acids. The V gene's germline CDR1 is GTSNPN and CDR2 SVGIG (reference sequence). Trimming stripped 1 base from V and 4 bases from J, with 19 bases between. CDR3 sequence (DNA): TGTGCCTGGAGTGAGGGAGTCCCAGGGGTGGCCTATGGCTACACCTTC. Its translation is CAWSEGVPGVAYGYTF.

The chain combines TRBV19 with TRBJ1-1; 7 bases fit TRBD1. Germline V lookup: CDR1 LNHDA, CDR2 SQIVND (reference sequence). This CDR3 contains 13 residues. The V and J ends lost 8 bases and 3 bases, in that order; junction bases with no gene match: 6. As DNA, the CDR3 is TGTGCCAGTTTCGGCAGGGGGGACACTGAAGCTTTCTTT. Translation: CASFGRGDTEAFF. The full variable domain, in which reference TRBV19 and TRBJ1-1 provide the parts outside the CDR3, is DGGITQSPKYLFRKEGQNVTLSCEQNLNHDAMYWYRQDPGQGLRLIYYSQIVNDFQKGDIAEGYSVSREKKESFPLTVTSAQKNPTAFYLCASFGRGDTEAFFGQGTRLTVV.

The chain couples TRBV18 to TRBJ1-1; TRBD1 might be the D (5 bases). Germline V gene lookup returns CDR1 KGHSH and CDR2 LQKENI. The CDR3 spans 14 residues. Trimming took 3 bases from V and 5 from J, leaving 13 bases between them. The CDR3 DNA reads TGTGCCAGCTCACCCCAGGGCGAGGAAACTGAAGCTTTCTTT. Translated: CASSPQGEETEAFF.

The V and J genes are TRBV6-5 and TRBJ1-1, with D possibly matching TRBD1 (5 bases). This CDR3 region has 16 residues. Trimming took 2 bases from V and 0 from J, leaving 13 bases between them. CDR1 is MNHEY and CDR2 is SVGAGI in the germline V gene. CDR3 sequence: CASSYEPGQLNTEAFF. Here the CDR3 DNA reads TGTGCCAGCAGTTACGAGCCAGGGCAGTTGAACACTGAAGCTTTCTTT.

This rearrangement joins TRBV18 to TRBJ1-1, with D hard to call. Deletions cut 0 bases from V and 5 bases from J, with 10 bases between. The CDR3 is 14 amino acids. The V gene's germline CDR1 is KGHSH and CDR2 LQKENI. The CDR3 loop is CASSPPPAGTEAFF. CDR3 in DNA: TGTGCCAGCTCACCACCCCCGGCGGGTACTGAAGCTTTCTTT.

The CDR3 DNA is TGTGCCAGCGGAAGGGGCTTAGCCTATAATTCACCCCTCCACTTT. Its protein is CASGRGLAYNSPLHF. The V gene is TRBV5-5, the J gene TRBJ1-6; D is possibly TRBD1 (5 bases). The CDR3 is 15 residues long. Germline CDR1 is SGHKS and CDR2 is YYEKEE (reference sequence). V was clipped by 7 bases and J by 2 bases, with 13 bases between them.